This TCR beta chain was sequenced during a study of blood T cell repertoires in COVID-19. Across the study: Sites across the United States, Italy and Spain contributed samples from acute and convalescent COVID-19. In each case, the material was cDNA or gDNA derived from T cells, B-cell-depleted T cells, or PBMCs.

Trimming removed 2 bases from V and 5 bases from J; junction bases left unmatched: 8. Germline V gene lookup returns CDR1 LGHNA and CDR2 YSLEER. This CDR3 contains 16 residues. The authors' processing: Nucleated cell number was recorded as an estimate derived from reference gene primer amplification. Clones were sequenced by immunoSEQ multiplex PCR, and TCRdb holds only the in-frame ones, with some missing. That table gives V, J and clone size, and the DNA gave D and trimming. Of about 150,000 clones listed, around 73% are singletons. The chain links TRBV4-3 to TRBJ1-4; 7 positions agree with TRBD1. Sequencing input: peripheral blood. This sequence originates from a man between 60 and 75 years old who had recovered from COVID-19. The DNA of the CDR3 is TGCGCCAGCAGCCAATCCTATACAGGGGCGAATGAAAAACTGTTTTTT. Translation: CASSQSYTGANEKLFF.